The 20 T cell receptor beta chains given below trace back to one sample, sequenced in a study of cytomegalovirus exposure and HLA in healthy donors. PCR amplification relied on 60 Vbeta primers (plus 13 Jbeta primers). The protocol was immunoSEQ multiplex PCR, while the TCRdb copy is restricted to in-frame clones and leaves out a portion. Of some 150,000 clones in the sample, roughly four fifths were seen once. The source material was PBMCs. The source is a woman aged 40 to 55 in good health and CMV-seronegative.

CDR3 bases: TGTGCCAGCAGCTTCTACCAGAACACTGAAGCTTTCTTT. It translates to CASSFYQNTEAFF. V and J are TRBV7-9 and TRBJ1-1; unclear D gene. The CDR3 runs 13 residues. Germline-derived CDR1 and CDR2 are SEHNR and FQNEAQ (reference sequence). Trimming took off 3 bases at V and 1 base at J, with 6 bases between the two ends.

In this sample, this clone turned up a few times. The chain has TRBV4-3 and TRBJ1-1; a weak D match, TRBD1 (5 bases). Trimming removed 0 bases at V and 4 bases at J, with 12 bases between. Per the germline V gene, CDR1 is LGHNA and CDR2 is YSLEER. The CDR3 sequence is 15 residues long. The CDR3 DNA reads as TGCGCCAGCAGCCAAGATGGGGGAGGGGTCACTGAAGCTTTCTTT. This translates into CASSQDGGGVTEAFF.

This clone was counted only a few times. This chain uses TRBV7-2 with TRBJ1-3, with a weak D call TRBD1 (6 bases). Germline loops: CDR1 SGHTA, CDR2 FQGNSA. Trimming removed 5 bases from V and 0 bases from J, with 8 bases in between. The CDR3 totals 14 residues. In nucleotides, the CDR3 is TGTGCCAGCAGCGGACAGCTCTCTGGAAACACCATATATTTT. Its protein product is CASSGQLSGNTIYF.

This chain links TRBV9 with TRBJ1-1; 7 nucleotides match TRBD1. Per the germline V gene, CDR1 is SGDLS and CDR2 is YYNGEE. V lost 3 bases and J lost 3; bases outside the gene matches: 5. The CDR3 consists of 14 residues. Here the CDR3 DNA reads TGTGCCAGCAGCGCCCACGACAGGGACACTGAAGCTTTCTTT. Protein sequence: CASSAHDRDTEAFF.

This chain links TRBV30 with TRBJ1-4, with 7 bases lining up with TRBD1. Germline CDR1 and CDR2: GTSNPN and SVGIG (reference sequence). The CDR3 runs 14 residues. Germline trimming cut 5 bases from V and 3 bases from J; bases unmatched to any gene: 6. CDR3 sequence (DNA): TGTGCCTGGGGGGCCGGGACAGCTAATGAAAAACTGTTTTTT. The encoded protein is CAWGAGTANEKLFF.

In its sample, this clone was seen once. The CDR3 here is CASSLDPSNYGYTF. The CDR3 nucleotides read TGTGCCAGCAGCTTAGACCCGAGTAACTATGGCTACACCTTC. The chain links TRBV11-2 to TRBJ1-2, with no clear D. CDR1 SGHAT and CDR2 FQNNGV come from the germline V gene. This CDR3 is built from 14 residues. The V end lost 0 bases, the J end lost 1 base, and 6 bases lay between the germline ends.

This chain links TRBV5-1 with TRBJ1-1, with TRBD1 matching 7 bases. The V gene end was trimmed by 5 bases and the J gene end by 0 bases; junction bases not matched to a gene: 10. CDR1 and CDR2 (germline): SGHRS, YFSETQ. The CDR3 extends over 16 amino acids. The CDR3 DNA reads TGCGCCAGCAGGCTAACAGGGGCCGCGATGAACACTGAAGCTTTCTTT. Translation: CASRLTGAAMNTEAFF.

V and J are TRBV5-1 and TRBJ1-2, with D possibly being TRBD1 (6 bases). The CDR3 loop spans 16 amino acids. The germline CDR1 and CDR2 sequences are SGHRS and YFSETQ. V was trimmed by 3 bases and J by 0 bases, leaving 15 bases between them. CDR3: CASSSGLGQANYGYTF. CDR3 nucleotides: TGCGCCAGCAGCTCTGGTCTGGGACAAGCTAACTATGGCTACACCTTC.

The chain couples TRBV28 to TRBJ2-1; 9 positions agree with TRBD2. This CDR3 is 15 amino acids long. The trim removed 10 bases at V and 9 bases at J, leaving 16 bases unmatched. CDR1 is MDHEN, CDR2 SYDVKM, per germline. DNA of the CDR3: TGTGCCACTCGTGCCATGGGGCTAGCGGGAATTGAGCAGTTCTTC. This encodes CATRAMGLAGIEQFF. Using reference TRBV28 and TRBJ2-1 for the parts outside the CDR3, the full variable domain is DVKVTQSSRYLVKRTGEKVFLECVQDMDHENMFWYRQDPGLGLRLIYFSYDVKMKEKGDIPEGYSVSREKKERFSLILESASTNQTSMYLCATRAMGLAGIEQFFGPGTRLTVL.

This sequence joins TRBV2 and TRBJ2-7, with a possible D match to TRBD1 (6 bases). Germline-derived CDR1 and CDR2 are SNHLY and FYNNEI. The CDR3 contains 15 residues. The V end lost 3 bases, the J end lost 4 bases, and 16 bases lay between the germline ends. The CDR3 sequence is CASSDPRGVEYEQYF. The CDR3 DNA reads TGTGCCAGCAGTGACCCCAGGGGTGTGGAGTACGAGCAGTACTTC.

The rearrangement links TRBV6-5 to TRBJ1-1, with TRBD1 matching 8 bases. Trimming removed 5 bases from V and 1 base from J; junction bases left unmatched: 6. This CDR3 has 15 amino acids. Germline values: CDR1 MNHEY, CDR2 SVGAGI. The CDR3: CASSRTGLENTEAFF. For the CDR3, the DNA is TGTGCCAGCAGTCGGACAGGGCTAGAGAACACTGAAGCTTTCTTT.

The rearrangement links TRBV10-2 to TRBJ2-3; TRBD2 matches 10 bases. V trimming: 6 bases; J trimming: 3 bases; junction bases outside the gene matches: 9. Germline values: CDR1 WSHSY, CDR2 SAAADI. There are 16 residues in the CDR3. The chain's CDR3 is CASSTLAGGGTDTQYF. The CDR3 DNA sequence: TGCGCCAGCAGCACCTTAGCGGGAGGAGGGACAGATACGCAGTATTTT.

The table lists this clone with a few counts. The chain employs TRBV28 and TRBJ1-5; 7 nucleotides agree with TRBD1. CDR3 size: 15 residues. The V gene's germline CDR1 is MDHEN and CDR2 SYDVKM. V lost 8 bases to trimming and J lost 2 bases; unmatched junction nucleotides: 9. The CDR3 DNA follows: TGTGCCAGCGCTTCCGGGACAGTGGGCAATCAGCCCCAGCATTTT. Amino acid sequence: CASASGTVGNQPQHF. The whole variable domain, remainder taken from reference TRBV28 and TRBJ1-5, is DVKVTQSSRYLVKRTGEKVFLECVQDMDHENMFWYRQDPGLGLRLIYFSYDVKMKEKGDIPEGYSVSREKKERFSLILESASTNQTSMYLCASASGTVGNQPQHFGDGTRLSIL.

This chain uses TRBV11-2 with TRBJ2-1, with unresolved D. The germline gives CDR1 SGHAT, CDR2 FQNNGV. This CDR3 comprises 13 residues. V was cut by 3 bases and J by 4 bases, with 7 bases left in between. The CDR3 coding sequence is TGTGCCAGCAGCTTCTCCGGGTACAATGAGCAGTTCTTC. This sequence encodes CASSFSGYNEQFF.

Of note for this clone: Additional DNA sequences in this sample encode the identical CDR3. The chain couples TRBV13 to TRBJ1-2, with 7 positions matching TRBD1. The CDR3 consists of 15 residues. The V gene's germline CDR1 is PRHDT and CDR2 FYEKMQ (reference sequence). V was pared by 4 bases and J by 2 bases, with 7 bases of the junction left unmatched. The CDR3 DNA follows: TGTGCCAGCAGCTCCTCAGGGGGTGCCAACTATGGCTACACCTTC. It codes for CASSSSGGANYGYTF. Based on the CDR3 plus reference TRBV13 and TRBJ1-2, the full variable domain is AAGVIQSPRHLIKEKRETATLKCYPIPRHDTVYWYQQGPGQDPQFLISFYEKMQSDKGSIPDRFSAQQFSDYHSELNMSSLELGDSALYFCASSSSGGANYGYTFGSGTRLTVV.

V is TRBV6-5 and J is TRBJ1-3; possible D gene TRBD1, 6 bases. CDR1 and CDR2 from the germline V gene are MNHEY and SVGAGI. V lost 5 bases, J lost 0 bases, and 11 bases lay in between. This CDR3 spans 15 amino acids. CDR3 bases: TGTGCCAGCAGTAGGGGACACCTCTCTGGAAACACCATATATTTT. Translated: CASSRGHLSGNTIYF.

There are a few counts of this clone. The gene calls are TRBV28 and TRBJ2-3, with TRBD1 matching over 9 bases. This CDR3 spans 17 amino acids. The ends lost 3 bases at V and 5 bases at J; junction bases unmatched: 12. Germline CDR1 reads MDHEN; CDR2 reads SYDVKM. The CDR3: CASSFSPQGAFKDTQYF. The CDR3 bases are TGTGCCAGCAGTTTTTCACCACAGGGGGCGTTTAAAGATACGCAGTATTTT.

This clone was counted between two and nine times. This chain links TRBV7-8 with TRBJ2-7, with a weak D call TRBD2 (5 bases). Germline V gives CDR1 SGHVS, CDR2 FQNEAQ. This CDR3 has 14 residues. The chain's CDR3 is CASSPTPDLAPTRV. CDR3 sequence (DNA): TGTGCCAGCAGCCCAACGCCCGACCTAGCTCCCACTAGGGTC.

This clone showed up just once. V is TRBV9 and J is TRBJ1-2; possibly TRBD1 for D (6 bases). The CDR3 is 16 amino acids. The germline V gene encodes CDR1 SGDLS and CDR2 YYNGEE. Trimming took 0 bases from V and 3 from J, leaving 15 bases between them. CDR3 bases: TGTGCCAGCAGCGTAGGCGTCCCGGGACAAGACTATGGCTACACCTTC. Protein product: CASSVGVPGQDYGYTF.

The chain combines TRBV29-1 with TRBJ2-3; TRBD2 is a possible D gene (6 bases). CDR1 is SQVTM and CDR2 is ANQGSEA in the germline V gene. Trimming cost V 3 bases and J 7 bases, with 14 bases left between them. This CDR3 has 13 residues. CDR3 in amino acids: CSVDSGRLYTQYF. Here the CDR3 DNA reads TGCAGCGTTGATAGCGGCCGCCTATATACGCAGTATTTT.